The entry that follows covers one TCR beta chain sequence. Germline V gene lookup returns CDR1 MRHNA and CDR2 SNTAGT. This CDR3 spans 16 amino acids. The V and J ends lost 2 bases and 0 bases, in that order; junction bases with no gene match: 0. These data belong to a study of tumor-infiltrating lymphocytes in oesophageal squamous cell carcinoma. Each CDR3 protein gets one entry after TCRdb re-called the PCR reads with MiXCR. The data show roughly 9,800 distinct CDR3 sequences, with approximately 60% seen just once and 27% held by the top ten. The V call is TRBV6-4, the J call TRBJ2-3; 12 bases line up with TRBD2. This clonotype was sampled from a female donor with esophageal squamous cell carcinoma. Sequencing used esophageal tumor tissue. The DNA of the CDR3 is TGTGCCAGCAGTGACGGGACTAGCGGGAGCACAGATACGCAGTATTTT. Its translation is CASSDGTSGSTDTQYF.